This TCR beta chain was sequenced during a study of vaccination effects on CD4 cells after COVID-19. General observations from the study: Marked clonal contraction of both clone types appeared late after vaccination.

Trimming removed 0 bases from V and 1 base from J, with 16 bases in between. The germline gives CDR1 SNHLY, CDR2 FYNNEI. The CDR3 loop spans 18 amino acids. This table comes from immunoSEQ multiplex PCR, and its TCRdb copy is limited to in-frame clones, with some not included. The data show roughly 45,000 clones, approximately 72% seen once. An approximately 10-day culture period preceded the isolation of CD4+ T cells. Either the BNT162b2 or mRNA-1273 vaccine was given to participants in two doses. A note on this clone: Its matching antigen is unknown.

Here the sequenced sample was CD4+ T cells from PBMCs cultured without peptide, taken after COVID-19 vaccination. This chain uses TRBV2 with TRBJ1-5; D gene uncertain. The receptor comes from a human donor who received a COVID-19 vaccine. The CDR3 DNA reads TGTGCCAGCAGTGAAGCCGGATTTTTGGCGGTAAGCAATCAGCCCCAGCATTTT. Translation gives CASSEAGFLAVSNQPQHF.